This T cell receptor beta chain was recorded in a study of T cell responses to AZD1222 COVID-19 vaccine. Study-level findings and limits: Repertoires were obtained only post-peak T cell response. The number of AZD1222 recipients seropositive at baseline was only 6 or 7. Spike-wide coverage was observed for vaccine-associated CD4 TCRs, with dominant responses at 160-218 and 743-854.

In regard to this clone: The antigen is unknown.

Sequencing was performed with immunoSEQ multiplex PCR; in TCRdb, only in-frame clones are kept and a portion is missing. The sample contains fewer than 100,000 clones, 87% of which appear only once. V was shortened by 5 bases and J by 1 base, with 17 bases between the two germline ends. Germline assignment: CDR1 SEHNR and CDR2 FQNEAQ (reference sequence). The CDR3 extends over 16 amino acids. The source is an adult who received the AZD1222 COVID-19 vaccine. This chain links TRBV7-9 with TRBJ1-1; TRBD1 is a possible D gene (6 bases). The starting material was peripheral blood, obtained 28 days after the second AZD1222 dose. Written as DNA, the CDR3 is TGTGCCAGCAGCCAAGCCCCCGGGACATGGAACACTGAAGCTTTCTTT. Its protein is CASSQAPGTWNTEAFF.